This T cell receptor (beta chain) was obtained from a study of OX40 agonist ivuxolimab in advanced cancers. Libraries were prepared by immunoSEQ multiplex PCR; TCRdb keeps only in-frame clonotypes and omits some of them. The sample carries approximately 44,000 clones, roughly nine tenths recorded once. As to this clone: Its antigen is not known.

Overall study results and limits: At doses 0.1 to 3.0 mg/kg, CD4+ and CD8+ clones expanded.

V was shortened by 1 base and J by 3 bases, with 10 bases between the two germline ends. The CDR3 is 13 amino acids. Germline CDR1 reads GTSNPN; CDR2 reads SVGIG (reference sequence). This TCR came from an adult with an advanced solid tumor such as melanoma, head and neck, liver or kidney cancer. The sequencing here drew on CD4+ or CD8+ T cells sorted from blood, taken in a trial of the OX40 agonist ivuxolimab. The V and J genes are TRBV30 and TRBJ2-7, with D unresolved. The CDR3 DNA sequence: TGTGCCTGGAGTGGAGAAATCCTCTACGAGCAGTACTTC. As protein: CAWSGEILYEQYF.